A selection of T cell receptor beta chains follows, all from one sample in a study of blood T cell repertoires in COVID-19. TCRdb's copy holds only in-frame clones and misses some; the assay was immunoSEQ multiplex PCR. The profile covers approximately 350,000 clones, with 80% to 90% appearing a single time and approximately 1% taken by the ten largest. The specimen was PBMCs or T cells enriched from blood (not recorded which). All receptors derive from a man aged 18 to 29 who had recovered from COVID-19. CDR3s include the opening cysteine and the closing phenylalanine or tryptophan. Fields, in order: clone size, D gene, J gene, V gene, CDR3 DNA, CDR3 protein. The D gene is left open where the match is weak. Where a row states a size, it is once, few, many or the class of an expanded clone; other rows omit it.

clone size: .
D gene: TRBD1
J gene: TRBJ2-6
V gene: TRBV28
CDR3 DNA: TGTGCCAGCAGTTTGAGGCGAAAGGCACGACAGGGAACGGGGGCCAACGTCCTGACTTTC
CDR3 protein: CASSLRRKARQGTGANVLTF

clone size: few
D gene: .
J gene: TRBJ1-3
V gene: TRBV30
CDR3 DNA: TGTGCCTGGAGTGTAACCGGGGGTAGGAACACCATATATTTT
CDR3 protein: CAWSVTGGRNTIYF

clone size: .
D gene: .
J gene: TRBJ2-3
V gene: TRBV9
CDR3 DNA: TGTGCCAGCAGCGTACTTCCCGGTAGAGGCACAGATACGCAGTATTTT
CDR3 protein: CASSVLPGRGTDTQYF

clone size: .
D gene: .
J gene: TRBJ2-1
V gene: TRBV10-3
CDR3 DNA: TGTGCCATCAGACCCGCGGACAGTTACAATGAGCAGTTCTTC
CDR3 protein: CAIRPADSYNEQFF

clone size: .
D gene: .
J gene: TRBJ2-7
V gene: TRBV19
CDR3 DNA: TGTGCCAGTAGTGTCTCGGGACTTTCCTACGAGCAGTACTTC
CDR3 protein: CASSVSGLSYEQYF

clone size: .
D gene: .
J gene: TRBJ2-3
V gene: TRBV6-2/TRBV6-3
CDR3 DNA: TGTGCCAGCAGTTACTCGAGAGATGTCATCACAGATACGCAGTATTTT
CDR3 protein: CASSYSRDVITDTQYF

clone size: .
D gene: TRBD1
J gene: TRBJ2-5
V gene: TRBV6-5
CDR3 DNA: TGTGCCAGCAGGGGGACAGCGCAAGAGACCCAGTACTTC
CDR3 protein: CASRGTAQETQYF

clone size: .
D gene: TRBD2
J gene: TRBJ2-7
V gene: TRBV2
CDR3 DNA: TGTGCCAGCGGCGGGACTAGCGGGAGTACCTATGGGGAGCAGTACTTC
CDR3 protein: CASGGTSGSTYGEQYF

clone size: .
D gene: TRBD1
J gene: TRBJ2-7
V gene: TRBV19
CDR3 DNA: TGTGCCAGTAGTATGCGGGGACAGGGTTTGTACGAGCAGTACTTC
CDR3 protein: CASSMRGQGLYEQYF

clone size: .
D gene: .
J gene: TRBJ2-7
V gene: TRBV5-1
CDR3 DNA: TGCGCCAGCAGTTCAGGGAACAAGCAGTACTTC
CDR3 protein: CASSSGNKQYF

clone size: .
D gene: .
J gene: TRBJ2-1
V gene: TRBV6-5
CDR3 DNA: TGTGCCAGCAGTTACTCGGGGCCAGAATACAATGAGCAGTTCTTC
CDR3 protein: CASSYSGPEYNEQFF

clone size: .
D gene: .
J gene: TRBJ2-7
V gene: TRBV18
CDR3 DNA: TGTGCCAGCTCGCCCACAGGATCGTCCTACGAGCAGTACTTC
CDR3 protein: CASSPTGSSYEQYF

clone size: .
D gene: TRBD2
J gene: TRBJ2-5
V gene: TRBV3-1/TRBV3-2
CDR3 DNA: TGTGCCAGCAGCCAAGGACTAGCACAAGAGACCCAGTACTTC
CDR3 protein: CASSQGLAQETQYF

clone size: .
D gene: TRBD2
J gene: TRBJ2-5
V gene: TRBV12-5
CDR3 DNA: TGTGCTAGTGGTTTGCGGACTAGCGGGAGAGAGACCCAGTACTTC
CDR3 protein: CASGLRTSGRETQYF

clone size: .
D gene: .
J gene: TRBJ2-1
V gene: TRBV7-6
CDR3 DNA: TGTGCCAGCAGCCCTAGGACTACCCCCTCCTACAATGAGCAGTTCTTC
CDR3 protein: CASSPRTTPSYNEQFF

clone size: .
D gene: TRBD2
J gene: TRBJ2-7
V gene: TRBV6-5
CDR3 DNA: TGTGCCAGCAGTTCCGGGACTAGCGTCTACGAGCAGTACTTC
CDR3 protein: CASSSGTSVYEQYF

clone size: .
D gene: TRBD2
J gene: TRBJ2-1
V gene: TRBV19
CDR3 DNA: TGTGCCAGTAGTCCTCGAATCAGACTAGCGGGCCTGTACAATGAGCAGTTCTTC
CDR3 protein: CASSPRIRLAGLYNEQFF

clone size: .
D gene: .
J gene: TRBJ2-5
V gene: TRBV29-1
CDR3 DNA: TGCAGCGTTGAAGAACTAGTGGGGGAGACCCAGTACTTC
CDR3 protein: CSVEELVGETQYF

clone size: once
D gene: .
J gene: TRBJ1-2
V gene: TRBV18
CDR3 DNA: TGTGCCAGCTCACCATATGTATTAGACTATGGCTACACCTTC
CDR3 protein: CASSPYVLDYGYTF

clone size: .
D gene: .
J gene: TRBJ1-4
V gene: TRBV5-1
CDR3 DNA: TGCGCCAGCAGCATCCAGGGACTAGGGGAAAAACTGTTTTTT
CDR3 protein: CASSIQGLGEKLFF

clone size: .
D gene: .
J gene: TRBJ2-3
V gene: TRBV7-6
CDR3 DNA: TGTGCCAGCAGCCGGCAGGGCGTAGATACGCAGTATTTT
CDR3 protein: CASSRQGVDTQYF

clone size: .
D gene: TRBD1
J gene: TRBJ2-1
V gene: TRBV7-9
CDR3 DNA: TGTGCCAGCAGCTCGGACAGGGAGGTAAGAGAGCAGTTCTTC
CDR3 protein: CASSSDREVREQFF

clone size: .
D gene: .
J gene: TRBJ2-7
V gene: TRBV7-9
CDR3 DNA: TGTGCCAGCAGCCTAGGGCCATTCCCCTACGAGCAGTACTTC
CDR3 protein: CASSLGPFPYEQYF

clone size: .
D gene: TRBD1
J gene: TRBJ1-6
V gene: TRBV3-1/TRBV3-2
CDR3 DNA: TGTGCCAGCAGTCCCGGGACAGGACATTCACCCCTCCACTTT
CDR3 protein: CASSPGTGHSPLHF

clone size: .
D gene: .
J gene: TRBJ2-3
V gene: TRBV9
CDR3 DNA: TGTGCCAGCGCCGCGGACTCTAGCACAGATACGCAGTATTTT
CDR3 protein: CASAADSSTDTQYF

clone size: .
D gene: TRBD1
J gene: TRBJ2-3
V gene: TRBV7-9
CDR3 DNA: TGTGCCAGCAGCGAGACAGGGACCACAGATACGCAGTATTTT
CDR3 protein: CASSETGTTDTQYF

clone size: .
D gene: TRBD1
J gene: TRBJ2-1
V gene: TRBV3-1/TRBV3-2
CDR3 DNA: TGTGCCAGCAGCCGGCCGGACAGGGGGCCTTTCAATGAGCAGTTCTTC
CDR3 protein: CASSRPDRGPFNEQFF

clone size: .
D gene: .
J gene: TRBJ2-3
V gene: TRBV7-2
CDR3 DNA: TGTGCCAGCAGCCCACAAAGCGGAGGCACAGATACGCAGTATTTT
CDR3 protein: CASSPQSGGTDTQYF

clone size: .
D gene: .
J gene: TRBJ1-3
V gene: TRBV10-3
CDR3 DNA: TGTGCCATCAGTGAGTCGTCCAGGGAAAGCACCATATATTTT
CDR3 protein: CAISESSRESTIYF

clone size: .
D gene: TRBD1
J gene: TRBJ1-6
V gene: TRBV7-9
CDR3 DNA: TGTGCCAGCAGCTTAACAGGGGGAGATTCACCCCTCCACTTT
CDR3 protein: CASSLTGGDSPLHF

clone size: .
D gene: TRBD1
J gene: TRBJ1-1
V gene: TRBV5-4
CDR3 DNA: TGTGCCAGCAGCTTGCCAGGGGGCTCGACTGAAGCTTTCTTT
CDR3 protein: CASSLPGGSTEAFF

clone size: .
D gene: TRBD1
J gene: TRBJ2-2
V gene: TRBV12-5
CDR3 DNA: TGTGCTAGTGGTTCATTGAACAGACAGGGCCCCGGGGAGCTGTTTTTT
CDR3 protein: CASGSLNRQGPGELFF

clone size: .
D gene: .
J gene: TRBJ1-6
V gene: TRBV11-2
CDR3 DNA: TGTGCCAGCAGCCCCCGGGTGGGGAGCTCCTATAATTCACCCCTCCACTTT
CDR3 protein: CASSPRVGSSYNSPLHF

clone size: .
D gene: TRBD1
J gene: TRBJ1-2
V gene: TRBV28
CDR3 DNA: TGTGCCAGCATAAAAGCGGGGACAGGTAGTATTTTGAACTATGGCTACACCTTC
CDR3 protein: CASIKAGTGSILNYGYTF

clone size: .
D gene: .
J gene: TRBJ2-2
V gene: TRBV4-1
CDR3 DNA: TGCGCCAGCAGCCAAGATCTTAGGACTGAGAACACCGGGGAGCTGTTTTTT
CDR3 protein: CASSQDLRTENTGELFF

clone size: .
D gene: TRBD1
J gene: TRBJ2-7
V gene: TRBV6-5
CDR3 DNA: TGTGCCAGCCGGGACAGGGGATACGAGCAGTACTTC
CDR3 protein: CASRDRGYEQYF

clone size: .
D gene: TRBD2
J gene: TRBJ2-1
V gene: TRBV5-1
CDR3 DNA: TGCGCCAGCAGCCCCCGGGTAGCGGGGGACAATGAGCAGTTCTTC
CDR3 protein: CASSPRVAGDNEQFF

clone size: .
D gene: TRBD1
J gene: TRBJ1-6
V gene: TRBV3-1/TRBV3-2
CDR3 DNA: TGTGCCAGCAGCCCCGACAGGGGGTGGAATTCACCCCTCCACTTT
CDR3 protein: CASSPDRGWNSPLHF

clone size: .
D gene: .
J gene: TRBJ1-4
V gene: TRBV28
CDR3 DNA: TGTGCCAGCAGTCCGGGGGGCAGAGGGAATGAAAAACTGTTTTTT
CDR3 protein: CASSPGGRGNEKLFF

clone size: once
D gene: .
J gene: TRBJ1-2
V gene: TRBV5-4
CDR3 DNA: TGTGCCAGCAGCCTGGAAGGGGGAAACGGCTACACCTTC
CDR3 protein: CASSLEGGNGYTF

clone size: .
D gene: TRBD1
J gene: TRBJ2-5
V gene: TRBV30
CDR3 DNA: TGTGCCTGGAGTGTTCGGGCGACAGGGGAGACCCAGTACTTC
CDR3 protein: CAWSVRATGETQYF

clone size: .
D gene: TRBD1
J gene: TRBJ2-1
V gene: TRBV29-1
CDR3 DNA: TGCAGCGTTGAACGACCGGGACAGGGGGCATGGGAGCAGTTCTTC
CDR3 protein: CSVERPGQGAWEQFF

clone size: .
D gene: .
J gene: TRBJ1-3
V gene: TRBV13
CDR3 DNA: TGTGCCAGCAGCTTAGAAGGTCAGGGCGCTGGAAACACCATATATTTT
CDR3 protein: CASSLEGQGAGNTIYF